Below, 25 T cell receptor beta chains from the same sample are listed, as sequenced in a study of T cell repertoires in cytomegalovirus infection. TCRdb re-called the reads through MiXCR, storing one row per CDR3 protein. The sample has roughly 500,000 distinct CDR3 sequences, approximately 17% seen once. Input material: CD8+ T cells from PBMCs. The receptors here all came from a human donor in good health (CMV status not recorded). Some clones in this sample may be carry-over from other donors' samples.

The V and J genes are TRBV27 and TRBJ2-7; 8 bases line up with TRBD2. The CDR3 runs 16 residues. V was pared by 8 bases and J by 13 bases, with 25 bases of the junction left unmatched. Germline V gives CDR1 MNHEY, CDR2 SMNVEV (reference sequence). This chain's CDR3 is CASASRIRTSMRLNYF. The CDR3, as DNA: TGTGCCAGCGCCTCCCGAATTAGGACTAGCATGCGACTAAATTACTTC.

This clonotype was counted ten times or more. V gene TRBV7-9 combines with J gene TRBJ2-1, with 10 nucleotides matching TRBD2. Germline values: CDR1 SEHNR, CDR2 FQNEAQ (reference sequence). CDR3 length equals 14 residues. The trim removed 5 bases at V and 8 bases at J, leaving 6 bases unmatched. The CDR3 here is CASSPRAGGYEQFF. The CDR3 nucleotides are TGTGCCAGCAGCCCGAGAGCGGGAGGGTATGAGCAGTTCTTC.

The chain joins TRBV24-1 to TRBJ2-5; a weak D match, TRBD2 (6 bases). Trimming took off 4 bases at V and 7 bases at J, with 18 bases between the two ends. Germline CDR1 reads KGHDR; CDR2 reads SFDVKD. This CDR3 is 15 amino acids long. The CDR3 sequence: CATSESSVPPRTQYF. CDR3 nucleotide sequence: TGTGCCACCAGTGAGTCTAGCGTCCCACCGCGGACCCAGTACTTC.

The rearrangement links TRBV19 to TRBJ2-5, with 8 bases that match TRBD1. V shed 5 bases, J shed 1 base, and the junction held 6 bases outside the gene matches. Germline CDR1 and CDR2: LNHDA and SQIVND (reference sequence). The CDR3 has 15 amino acids. CDR3 amino acids: CASSSRDRIQETQYF. The DNA of the CDR3 is TGTGCCAGTAGTTCCCGGGACAGGATCCAAGAGACCCAGTACTTC.

As concerns this clonotype: One end of the junction is discordant with germline, which a read error may explain. The gene calls are TRBV2 and TRBJ2-2, with D perhaps given as TRBD1 or TRBD2 (5 bases each). Germline assignment: CDR1 SNHLY and CDR2 FYNNEI. The CDR3 extends over 18 amino acids. This CDR3 reads CASLATGPSRPSTEELFF. DNA for the CDR3: TGTGCCAGCCTTGCTACAGGTCCCTCCCGACCTAGCACCGAGGAGCTGTTTTTT.

This clonotype was picked up many times. This chain uses TRBV5-6 with TRBJ2-7; 9 positions match TRBD2. Trimming took 4 bases from V and 0 from J; bases not matched to a gene: 8. There are 16 residues in the CDR3. Germline CDR1 is SGHDT and CDR2 is YYEEEE. CDR3 sequence (DNA): TGTGCCAGCAGCCGGGAGCGGGAGGTAATCTCCTACGAGCAGTACTTC. Residues: CASSREREVISYEQYF.

This clonotype was seen a few times. V is TRBV11-2 and J is TRBJ2-7; the D is unclear. Germline loops: CDR1 SGHAT, CDR2 FQNNGV. Trimming shortened V by 0 bases and J by 2 bases, and 11 bases separated the two germline ends. The CDR3 spans 15 residues. In nucleotides, the CDR3 is TGTGCCAGCAGCTTAGAAGTGAGTGCCGCCTACGAGCAGTACTTC. Protein: CASSLEVSAAYEQYF.

This clonotype was picked up a small number of times. J is TRBJ1-1 and V is TRBV27; 10 positions agree with TRBD1. Per germline, CDR1 MNHEY and CDR2 SMNVEV (reference sequence). The J segment lost 5 bases and the V segment lost 8 bases, leaving 5 bases of the junction unmatched. The CDR3 runs to 13 residues. The CDR3 loop reads CASGDRGGTEAFF. Here the CDR3 DNA reads TGTGCCAGCGGGGACAGGGGTGGAACTGAAGCTTTCTTT.

This clonotype has more than one count but fewer than ten. This sequence joins TRBV7-9 and TRBJ2-3, with 8 bases that match TRBD2. V was pared by 2 bases and J by 0 bases, with 7 bases of the junction left unmatched. The length of the CDR3 is 17 residues. Per the germline V gene, CDR1 is SEHNR and CDR2 is FQNEAQ (reference sequence). The CDR3 loop is CASSLPGASGSTDTQYF. The CDR3 region has the DNA TGTGCCAGCAGCTTACCGGGGGCTAGCGGGAGCACAGATACGCAGTATTTT.

This clonotype was picked up many times. The V and J genes are TRBV7-9 and TRBJ1-4; D gene ambiguous. In germline, CDR1 is SEHNR, CDR2 FQNEAQ (reference sequence). The V and J ends lost 5 bases and 5 bases respectively, with 12 bases between them. CDR3 length equals 14 residues. CDR3 sequence reads: CASSPERGNEKLFF. DNA for the CDR3: TGTGCCAGCAGCCCTGAGCGGGGAAATGAAAAACTGTTTTTT.

This clonotype was counted a few times. V usage is TRBV20-1 and J usage is TRBJ1-1; 8 bases map to TRBD1. Unmatched junction bases numbered 5, after V lost 1 base and J lost 1 base. The CDR3 consists of 15 residues. The germline CDR1 and CDR2 sequences are DFQATT and SNEGSKA (reference sequence). This chain's CDR3 is CSARVEDRENTEAFF. The CDR3 nucleotides read TGCAGTGCTAGAGTAGAGGACAGGGAGAACACTGAAGCTTTCTTT.

V gene TRBV24-1 combines with J gene TRBJ1-1, with D perhaps TRBD1 (6 bases). V shed 7 bases and J shed 4 bases, with 15 bases lying between them. The CDR3 loop spans 14 amino acids. CDR1 and CDR2 (germline): KGHDR, SFDVKD. CDR3: CATRSRGGTTEAFF. DNA of the CDR3: TGTGCCACCAGATCAAGGGGGGGAACCACTGAAGCTTTCTTT.

This clonotype was seen many times. J is TRBJ1-3 and V is TRBV7-9; 7 positions match TRBD1. CDR1 and CDR2 from the germline V gene are SEHNR and FQNEAQ (reference sequence). Germline trimming cut 2 bases from V and 1 base from J; bases unmatched to any gene: 8. The CDR3 sequence is 17 residues long. The DNA for the CDR3 is TGTGCCAGCAGCTTAAATTCCCCGGGACAGTCTGGAAACACCATATATTTT. Translating it yields CASSLNSPGQSGNTIYF.

This clonotype was counted between two and nine times. This chain's CDR3 is CASSYGDRGTHTQYF. The CDR3 nucleotides read TGTGCCAGCAGTTACGGGGACAGGGGTACCCATACGCAGTATTTT. V and J are TRBV6-5 and TRBJ2-3, with 10 bases identical to TRBD1. V gave up 2 bases and J gave up 7 bases; unmatched junction bases: 6. This CDR3 is 15 amino acids long. Germline CDR1 is MNHEY and CDR2 is SVGAGI.

There are a few counts of this clonotype. The V call is TRBV6-1, the J call TRBJ1-5, with D tentatively TRBD1 (5 bases). Germline V gives CDR1 MNHNS, CDR2 SASEGT. V lost 6 bases to trimming and J lost 3 bases, with 12 bases between them. CDR3 length: 14 residues. CDR3: CASSPGGNNQPQHF. DNA of the CDR3: TGTGCCAGCAGCCCGGGGGGGAACAATCAGCCCCAGCATTTT.

V is TRBV25-1 and J is TRBJ1-1, with 9 bases identical to TRBD1. Trimming removed 4 bases from V and 4 bases from J; junction bases left unmatched: 7. The CDR3 spans 15 residues. Germline V gene lookup returns CDR1 MGHDK and CDR2 SYGVNS. CDR3 nucleotides: TGTGCCAGCAGTGTCGTACAGGGGGCGGGCACTGAAGCTTTCTTT. This translates into CASSVVQGAGTEAFF.

This clonotype has a count of ten or more. The chain links TRBV2 to TRBJ2-1; D unresolved. The germline CDR1 and CDR2 sequences are SNHLY and FYNNEI. CDR3 size: 15 residues. Deletions cut 3 bases from V and 0 bases from J, with 9 bases between. CDR3 nucleotides: TGTGCCAGCAGTGATAAGGCGAACTCCTACAATGAGCAGTTCTTC. Amino acids: CASSDKANSYNEQFF.

With respect to this clonotype: It may be a read error: a sequence one base away is much more abundant. Without the conserved terminal phenylalanine or tryptophan, this CDR3 likely stems from a read error. This chain links TRBV7-6 with TRBJ2-7, with D unclear. Germline V gives CDR1 SGHVS, CDR2 FNYEAQ. CDR3 length equals 14 residues. Trimming cost V 5 bases and J 3 bases, with 14 bases left between them. CDR3 nucleotide sequence: TGTGCCAGCAGCCCCGCGGAAGGGAACTACGAGCAGTACTTA. This gives the protein CASSPAEGNYEQYL.

This clonotype was seen ten or more times. The chain carries TRBV12-3 or TRBV12-4 and TRBJ2-1; D gene uncertain. The CDR3 runs 14 residues. With 5 bases removed from V and 4 bases from J, the gap between germline ends came to 12 bases. The CDR3 DNA is TGTGCCAGCAGTGCCACGGGCTTTTACAATGAGCAGTTCTTC. Amino acid sequence: CASSATGFYNEQFF.

This clonotype has just a few counts. The gene calls are TRBV5-5 and TRBJ2-7; D remains ambiguous. Germline loops: CDR1 SGHKS, CDR2 YYEKEE (reference sequence). This CDR3 contains 13 residues. V was pared by 1 base and J by 7 bases, with 12 bases between. The DNA for the CDR3 is TGTGCCAGCAGCTTGACCGGTACGAAAGAGCAGTACTTC. Protein sequence: CASSLTGTKEQYF.

This clonotype was picked up a small number of times. CDR3 amino acids: CASSPSLSSYEQYF. CDR3 bases: TGTGCCAGCAGTCCTAGCTTGAGCTCCTACGAGCAGTACTTC. This rearrangement joins TRBV4-2 to TRBJ2-7, with D perhaps TRBD2 (5 bases). From germline, CDR1 is LGHNA and CDR2 YNFKEQ. V was shortened by 6 bases and J by 0 bases, with 12 bases between the two germline ends. The CDR3 contains 14 residues.

On this clonotype: At one end the junction does not follow the germline gene, possibly because of a read error. The chain employs TRBV5-5 and TRBJ2-7, with TRBD1 identical over 12 bases. This CDR3 spans 11 amino acids. CDR1 is SGHKS, CDR2 YYEKEE, per germline (reference sequence). CDR3 DNA sequence: TGTGCCAGCAGCATGGGACAGGGGGCCATTTTC. This translates into CASSMGQGAIF. Full variable domain (missing parts from reference TRBV5-5 and TRBJ2-7): DAGVTQSPTHLIKTRGQQVTLRCSPISGHKSVSWYQQVLGQGPQFIFQYYEKEERGRGNFPDRFSARQFPNYSSELNVNALLLGDSALYLCASSMGQGAIFGPGTRLTVT.

There are a few counts of this clonotype. The J gene is TRBJ2-7, the V gene TRBV20-1; perhaps TRBD2 as D (5 bases). There are 17 residues in the CDR3. Trimming removed 0 bases at V and 11 bases at J, with 29 bases between. Per germline, CDR1 DFQATT and CDR2 SNEGSKA (reference sequence). The CDR3 region is CSARDSRRSQTWFREYF. For the CDR3, the DNA is TGCAGTGCTAGAGATTCCCGGAGGAGCCAGACTTGGTTCCGGGAGTACTTC.

This clonotype came up many times. The chain carries TRBV11-2 and TRBJ1-2; D call uncertain. Germline values: CDR1 SGHAT, CDR2 FQNNGV. The CDR3 has 16 amino acids. The V gene lost 1 base and the J gene lost 0 bases, with 12 bases spanning the gap. CDR3 bases: TGTGCCAGCAGCTTAGCTAGCGGGAACTCTAACTATGGCTACACCTTC. Amino acid sequence: CASSLASGNSNYGYTF.

This clonotype was seen at least ten times. The chain links TRBV7-2 to TRBJ2-7, with D maybe TRBD2 (5 bases). The CDR3 loop spans 15 amino acids. Trimming left V 1 base short and J 0 bases short, with 10 bases between. CDR1 and CDR2 (germline): SGHTA, FQGNSA. The CDR3, as DNA: TGTGCCAGCAGCTTAGACATTAGCGCCTCCTACGAGCAGTACTTC. Translating gives CASSLDISASYEQYF.